A selection of T cell receptor beta chains follows, all from one sample in a study of control samples from healthy donors and cancer patients. The repertoire was sequenced with immunoSEQ multiplex PCR; TCRdb's copy has only in-frame clones and lacks some. Of about 220,000 clones listed, about 93% are singletons. Source material: blood. These receptors came from a man aged 45-65 years in good health. Each CDR3 is given with its conserved first and last residue. D genes are given only for firm matches. Clone size is stated in some rows and not others, as once, few, many or a class when expanded.

j_gene: TRBJ1-2; abundance: -; v_gene: TRBV7-9; d_gene: -; CDR3aa: CASSTGIYGYTF; CDR3nt: TGTGCCAGCAGCACCGGGATTTATGGCTACACCTTC
j_gene: TRBJ1-1; abundance: -; v_gene: TRBV28; d_gene: -; CDR3aa: CASSSFRAEAFF; CDR3nt: TGTGCCAGCAGTTCCTTCCGTGCTGAAGCTTTCTTT
j_gene: TRBJ1-1; abundance: -; v_gene: TRBV19; d_gene: -; CDR3aa: CASPTGITEAFF; CDR3nt: TGTGCCAGTCCAACAGGGATCACTGAAGCTTTCTTT
j_gene: TRBJ2-1; abundance: -; v_gene: TRBV28; d_gene: TRBD2; CDR3aa: CASSLSGSGGYNEQFF; CDR3nt: TGTGCCAGCAGTTTATCGGGTAGCGGGGGGTACAATGAGCAGTTCTTC
j_gene: TRBJ1-1; abundance: -; v_gene: TRBV7-2; d_gene: -; CDR3aa: CASSPPGQVNTEAFF; CDR3nt: TGTGCCAGCAGCCCTCCCGGGCAGGTGAACACTGAAGCTTTCTTT
j_gene: TRBJ2-3; abundance: -; v_gene: TRBV2; d_gene: TRBD1; CDR3aa: CASSPDRAGTDTQYF; CDR3nt: TGTGCCAGCAGTCCTGACAGGGCGGGCACAGATACGCAGTATTTT
j_gene: TRBJ1-5; abundance: -; v_gene: TRBV18; d_gene: -; CDR3aa: CASSPSDSNQPQHF; CDR3nt: TGTGCCAGCTCACCATCCGATAGCAATCAGCCCCAGCATTTT
j_gene: TRBJ1-5; abundance: -; v_gene: TRBV6-2/TRBV6-3; d_gene: TRBD1; CDR3aa: CASSFQRQGSNQPQHF; CDR3nt: TGTGCCAGCAGTTTTCAGAGACAGGGGAGCAATCAGCCCCAGCATTTT
j_gene: TRBJ2-3; abundance: -; v_gene: TRBV7-9; d_gene: TRBD1; CDR3aa: CASSLPPGGADTQYF; CDR3nt: TGTGCCAGCAGCTTGCCCCCAGGGGGAGCAGATACGCAGTATTTT
j_gene: TRBJ2-5; abundance: once; v_gene: TRBV5-1; d_gene: -; CDR3aa: CASSLGQQETQYF; CDR3nt: TGCGCCAGCAGCTTGGGACAGCAAGAGACCCAGTACTTC